This T cell receptor beta chain appears in the sequencing data of a study of CD8+ T cells in alopecia areata. Study in general: Twice daily, treated patients received 5 to 10 mg of oral tofacitinib. A 6-month off-drug phase came after tofacitinib, which had lasted 6 to 18 months.

Whole-study findings and limits: Besides other cells, scalp samples also yield sequences of resident alphabeta T cells from normal skin. Unlike in mice, where it was clearer, TCR sharing across patients was less clear, possibly HLA-related.

Remarks on this clone: Its antigen remains unknown.

cDNA serving as the sequencing template came from extracted, reverse transcribed RNA. Profiling relied on immunoSEQ multiplex PCR, and the TCRdb table lists in-frame clones only, not all of them. The sample lists almost 250,000 clones; around two thirds were seen once. Here the sequenced sample was CD4+ T cells sorted from blood, taken at week 0. The receptor's source is a human donor with alopecia areata.

The CDR3 sequence: CAWISVMGTEAFF. CDR3 nucleotides: TGTGCCTGGATCTCAGTAATGGGCACTGAAGCTTTCTTT. V usage is TRBV30 and J usage is TRBJ1-1; D gene ambiguous. The CDR3 contains 13 residues. V lost 4 bases and J 4 bases, leaving 13 bases between the germline ends. The germline V gene has CDR1 GTSNPN and CDR2 SVGIG (reference sequence).